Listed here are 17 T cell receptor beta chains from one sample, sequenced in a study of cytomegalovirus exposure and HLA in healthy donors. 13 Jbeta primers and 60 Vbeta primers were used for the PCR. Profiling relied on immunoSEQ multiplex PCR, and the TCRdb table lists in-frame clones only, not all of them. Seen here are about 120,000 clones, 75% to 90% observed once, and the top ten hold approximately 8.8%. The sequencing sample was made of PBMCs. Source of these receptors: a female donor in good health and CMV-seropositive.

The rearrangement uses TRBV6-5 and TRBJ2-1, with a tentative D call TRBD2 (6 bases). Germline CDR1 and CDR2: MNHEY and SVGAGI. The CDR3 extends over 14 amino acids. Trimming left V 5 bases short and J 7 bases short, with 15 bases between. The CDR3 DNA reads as TGTGCCAGCAGTCCCCGACTAGAACTGAATGAGCAGTTCTTC. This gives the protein CASSPRLELNEQFF.

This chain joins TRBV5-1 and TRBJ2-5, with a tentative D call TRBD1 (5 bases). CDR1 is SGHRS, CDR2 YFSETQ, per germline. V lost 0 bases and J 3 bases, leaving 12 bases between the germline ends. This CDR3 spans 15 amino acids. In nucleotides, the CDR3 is TGCGCCAGCAGCTTGGCCGGTAGCAGGGAAGAGACCCAGTACTTC. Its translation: CASSLAGSREETQYF.

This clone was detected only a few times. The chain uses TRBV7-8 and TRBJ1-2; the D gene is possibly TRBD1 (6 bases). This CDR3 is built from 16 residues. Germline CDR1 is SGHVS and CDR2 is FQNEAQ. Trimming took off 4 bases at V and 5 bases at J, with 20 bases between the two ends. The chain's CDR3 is CASSSRMDSPWYGYTF. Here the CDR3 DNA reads TGTGCCAGCAGCTCACGGATGGACAGTCCCTGGTATGGCTACACCTTC.

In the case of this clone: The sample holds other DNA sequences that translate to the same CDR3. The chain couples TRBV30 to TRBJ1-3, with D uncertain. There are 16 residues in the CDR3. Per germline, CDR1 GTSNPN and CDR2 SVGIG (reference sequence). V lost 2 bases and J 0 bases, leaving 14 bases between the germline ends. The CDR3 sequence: CAWSSAGGLSGNTIYF. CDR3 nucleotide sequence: TGTGCCTGGAGTTCGGCAGGAGGGCTCTCTGGAAACACCATATATTTT.

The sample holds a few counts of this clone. The CDR3 bases are TGTGCCAGCAGTTCTCCCGGGAGGGCTGGTGAGCAGTTCTTC. This translates into CASSSPGRAGEQFF. J is TRBJ2-1 and V is TRBV28; 8 bases are shared with TRBD2. CDR1 MDHEN and CDR2 SYDVKM come from the germline V gene. The length of the CDR3 is 14 residues. V lost 4 bases and J lost 9; bases outside the gene matches: 8.

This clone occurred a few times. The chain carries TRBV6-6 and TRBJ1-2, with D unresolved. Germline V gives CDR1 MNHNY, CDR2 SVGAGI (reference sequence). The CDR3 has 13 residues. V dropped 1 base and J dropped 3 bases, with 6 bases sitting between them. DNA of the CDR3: TGTGCCAGCAGTTACTGGCAGGACTATGGCTACACCTTC. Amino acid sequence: CASSYWQDYGYTF.

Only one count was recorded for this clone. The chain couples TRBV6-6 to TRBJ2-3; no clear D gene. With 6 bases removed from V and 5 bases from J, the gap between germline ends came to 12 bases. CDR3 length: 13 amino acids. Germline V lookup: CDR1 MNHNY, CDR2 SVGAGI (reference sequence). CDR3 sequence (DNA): TGTGCCAGCAGGCTAACGTCCAAAGATACGCAGTATTTT. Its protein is CASRLTSKDTQYF.

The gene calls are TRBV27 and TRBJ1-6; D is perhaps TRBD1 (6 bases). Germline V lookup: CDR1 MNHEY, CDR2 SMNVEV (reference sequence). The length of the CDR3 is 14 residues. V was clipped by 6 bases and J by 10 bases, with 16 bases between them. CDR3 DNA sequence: TGTGCCAGCAGCAATTACAGGGAAGAGTCACCCCTCCACTTT. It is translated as CASSNYREESPLHF.

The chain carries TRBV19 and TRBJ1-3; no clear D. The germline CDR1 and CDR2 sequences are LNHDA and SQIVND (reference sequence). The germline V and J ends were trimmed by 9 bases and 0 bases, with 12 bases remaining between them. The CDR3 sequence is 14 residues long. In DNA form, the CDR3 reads TGTGCCAGCCGGACTTTTAACTCTGGAAACACCATATATTTT. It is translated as CASRTFNSGNTIYF.

The CDR3 spells CASSQGQGYGETQYF. In DNA form, the CDR3 reads TGCGCCAGCAGCCAGGGACAGGGGTACGGGGAGACCCAGTACTTC. The V and J genes are TRBV4-1 and TRBJ2-5, with 10 positions matching TRBD1. The length of the CDR3 is 15 residues. Germline V gene lookup returns CDR1 MGHRA and CDR2 YSYEKL. With V trimmed by 3 bases and J by 5 bases, 6 bases remained unmatched.

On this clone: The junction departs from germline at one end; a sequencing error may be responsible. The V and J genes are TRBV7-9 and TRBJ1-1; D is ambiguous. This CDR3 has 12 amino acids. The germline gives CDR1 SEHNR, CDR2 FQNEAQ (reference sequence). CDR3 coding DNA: TGTTCCAGCAGCTTCACTAGCACTGAAGCTTTCTTT. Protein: CSSSFTSTEAFF.

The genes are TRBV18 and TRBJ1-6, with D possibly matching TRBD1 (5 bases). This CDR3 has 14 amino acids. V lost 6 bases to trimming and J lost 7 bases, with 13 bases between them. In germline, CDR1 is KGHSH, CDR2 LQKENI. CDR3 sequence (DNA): TGTGCCAGCTCGACAGTTAGTATCAATTCACCCCTCCACTTT. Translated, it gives CASSTVSINSPLHF.

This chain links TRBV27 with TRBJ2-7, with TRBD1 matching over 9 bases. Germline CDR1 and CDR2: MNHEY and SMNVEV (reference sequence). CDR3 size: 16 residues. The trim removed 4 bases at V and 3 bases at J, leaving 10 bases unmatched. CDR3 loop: CASSSHRGRPDYEQYF. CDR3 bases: TGTGCCAGCAGTTCCCACAGGGGGCGCCCCGACTACGAGCAGTACTTC.

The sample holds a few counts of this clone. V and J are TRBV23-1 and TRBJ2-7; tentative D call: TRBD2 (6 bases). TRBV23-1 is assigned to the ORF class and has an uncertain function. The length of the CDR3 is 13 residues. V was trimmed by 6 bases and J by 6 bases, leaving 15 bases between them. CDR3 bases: TGCGCCAGCAGGCCGGGACTTTTAGTCGAGCAGTACTTC. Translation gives CASRPGLLVEQYF.

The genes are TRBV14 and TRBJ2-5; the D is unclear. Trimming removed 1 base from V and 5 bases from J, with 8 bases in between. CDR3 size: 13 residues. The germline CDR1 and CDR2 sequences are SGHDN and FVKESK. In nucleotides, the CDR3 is TGTGCCAGCAGCCAAGCCCCAATGGAGACCCAGTACTTC. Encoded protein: CASSQAPMETQYF.

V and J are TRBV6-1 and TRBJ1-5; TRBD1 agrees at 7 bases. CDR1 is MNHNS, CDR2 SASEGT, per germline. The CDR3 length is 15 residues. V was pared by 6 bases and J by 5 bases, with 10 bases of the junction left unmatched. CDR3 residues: CASSPTGVDDQPQHF. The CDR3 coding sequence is TGTGCCAGCAGCCCAACAGGGGTAGATGATCAGCCCCAGCATTTT.

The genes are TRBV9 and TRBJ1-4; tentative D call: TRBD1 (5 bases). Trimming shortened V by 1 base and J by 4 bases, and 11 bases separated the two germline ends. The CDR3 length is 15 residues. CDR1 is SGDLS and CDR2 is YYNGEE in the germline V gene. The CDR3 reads CASSVTDSLNEKLFF. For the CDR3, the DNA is TGTGCCAGCAGCGTAACAGACAGCCTTAATGAAAAACTGTTTTTT.